A selection of T cell receptor beta chains follows, all from one sample in a study of metastatic and nonmetastatic thyroid tumors. TCRdb re-called the PCR reads with MiXCR. The table records about 21,000 clones, approximately 20% of them present only once. Sequencing input: blood. The receptors originated from a male donor with papillary thyroid cancer or a benign thyroid nodule (not recorded which). Some clones in this sample may be carry-over from other donors' samples. Both conserved end residues are part of each CDR3. Fields, in order: clone size, V gene, J gene, D gene, CDR3 DNA, CDR3 protein. The D gene is left open where the match is weak. The listing skips clone size in some rows; elsewhere it reads once, few, many or a size class.

size: .; V: TRBV6-2/TRBV6-3; J: TRBJ2-3; D: .; DNA: TGTGCCAGCCCCCCGACAGATACGCAGTATTTT; CDR3: CASPPTDTQYF
size: .; V: TRBV7-2; J: TRBJ2-7; D: TRBD1; DNA: TGTGCCAGCAGGAACGGACAGGCTGGGCAGTACTTC; CDR3: CASRNGQAGQYF
size: .; V: TRBV18; J: TRBJ2-7; D: .; DNA: TGTGCCAGCTCACCACGAGGGCAGCTTCTATCCTACGAGCAGTACTTC; CDR3: CASSPRGQLLSYEQYF
size: .; V: TRBV18; J: TRBJ2-7; D: .; DNA: TGTGCCAGCTCACCACGCCAGGGAGACTACGAGCAGTACTTC; CDR3: CASSPRQGDYEQYF
size: few; V: TRBV20-1; J: TRBJ1-5; D: .; DNA: TGCAGTGCTACCAGGGATCATCAGCCCCAGCATTTT; CDR3: CSATRDHQPQHF
size: many; V: TRBV7-9; J: TRBJ2-7; D: TRBD1; DNA: TGTGCCAGCAGCCCGGGACAGGGGGGATCGTACGAGCAGTACTTC; CDR3: CASSPGQGGSYEQYF
size: few; V: TRBV4-2; J: TRBJ1-1; D: .; DNA: TGTGCCAGCAGCCAAGGACAGGCCATAATGAACACTGAAGCTTTCTTT; CDR3: CASSQGQAIMNTEAFF
size: many; V: TRBV30; J: TRBJ2-5; D: TRBD2; DNA: TGTGCCTGGAGTCTCCTTGCGGGGGGGCTCGGAGAGACCCAGTACTTC; CDR3: CAWSLLAGGLGETQYF
size: .; V: TRBV20-1; J: TRBJ2-2; D: .; DNA: TGCAGTGCTGACGGACTAGAGAGGGGGATAGGGTATGGGGAGCTGTTTTTT; CDR3: CSADGLERGIGYGELFF
size: few; V: TRBV28; J: TRBJ2-5; D: TRBD2; DNA: TGTGCCAGCAGAACGACTAGCGGGGGAAGGGAAGAGACCCAGTACTTC; CDR3: CASRTTSGGREETQYF
size: medium-sized; V: TRBV30; J: TRBJ2-7; D: .; DNA: TGTGCCTGGAGTGTACAGGGACTTTCGGCGCAGTACTTC; CDR3: CAWSVQGLSAQYF
size: .; V: TRBV6-1; J: TRBJ2-7; D: .; DNA: TGTGCCAGCAAACACACATCCGGGGACGGAGATGTCGAGCAGTACTTC; CDR3: CASKHTSGDGDVEQYF
size: many; V: TRBV28; J: TRBJ1-2; D: TRBD1; DNA: TGTGCCAGCAGGATTCGGACAGGGACCGGCTACACCTTC; CDR3: CASRIRTGTGYTF
size: few; V: TRBV6-2/TRBV6-3; J: TRBJ1-2; D: .; DNA: TGTGCCAGCAGTTACTCGAAGACGGGGTCGGCTGGCTACACCTTC; CDR3: CASSYSKTGSAGYTF
size: many; V: TRBV7-3; J: TRBJ2-3; D: .; DNA: TGTGCCAGCAGCTTAATAGGGGAGAAAGATACGCAGTATTTT; CDR3: CASSLIGEKDTQYF
size: once; V: TRBV20-1; J: TRBJ1-2; D: TRBD1; DNA: TGCAGTGCTTTACAGGGGAACTATGGCTACACCTTC; CDR3: CSALQGNYGYTF
size: many; V: TRBV11-3; J: TRBJ1-1; D: .; DNA: TGTGCCAGCAGCTTTCAAACAGCTAACACTGAAGCTTTCTTT; CDR3: CASSFQTANTEAFF
size: medium-sized; V: TRBV6-1; J: TRBJ2-7; D: .; DNA: TGTGCCAGCAAACACACAGCCGGGGACGGAGATGGCGAGCAGTACTTC; CDR3: CASKHTAGDGDGEQYF
size: many; V: TRBV7-2; J: TRBJ2-7; D: TRBD2; DNA: TGTGCCAGCAGCATAACCCAACTAGCGGGCGAGCAGTACTTC; CDR3: CASSITQLAGEQYF
size: many; V: TRBV20-1; J: TRBJ2-3; D: .; DNA: TGCAGTGCTAGAGGGGTTGGGGGGAACACAGATACGCAGTATTTT; CDR3: CSARGVGGNTDTQYF
size: many; V: TRBV12-3/TRBV12-4; J: TRBJ1-4; D: .; DNA: TGTGCCAGCAGTTCCGGGGAGAGACTCGTTTTT; CDR3: CASSSGERLVF
size: few; V: TRBV6-1; J: TRBJ2-7; D: .; DNA: TGTGCCAGCAGACCATCGGGATTACCCTCCTACGAGCAGTACTTC; CDR3: CASRPSGLPSYEQYF
size: many; V: TRBV4-1; J: TRBJ2-7; D: .; DNA: TGCGCCAGCAGCCATACAGGGCAATACGAGCAGTACTTC; CDR3: CASSHTGQYEQYF
size: many; V: TRBV5-1; J: TRBJ2-5; D: TRBD2; DNA: TGCGCCAGCAGCCTTAGGTCGGGGGGAGAGACCCAGTACTTC; CDR3: CASSLRSGGETQYF
size: many; V: TRBV20-1; J: TRBJ2-7; D: .; DNA: TGCAGTGCTAGTTCGGGGTACGAGCAGTACTTC; CDR3: CSASSGYEQYF
size: few; V: TRBV28; J: TRBJ2-2; D: .; DNA: TGTGCCAGCAGTTTCCCCACATCGGAAGGGGATCCGTTTTTT; CDR3: CASSFPTSEGDPFF
size: many; V: TRBV20-1; J: TRBJ1-2; D: .; DNA: TGCAGTGCTAGAGATACCCGTGCGAGTAGGTTCCCCAACTATGGCTACACCTTC; CDR3: CSARDTRASRFPNYGYTF
size: .; V: TRBV6-1; J: TRBJ2-6; D: .; DNA: TGTGCCAGCAGTCTAGGGGGGACTGGGGCCAACGTCCTGACTTTC; CDR3: CASSLGGTGANVLTF
size: .; V: TRBV19; J: TRBJ1-5; D: TRBD1; DNA: TGTGCCAGTACCCCGGGACAGCGAAGTCAGCCCCAGCATTTT; CDR3: CASTPGQRSQPQHF